This passage covers 20 T cell receptor beta chains from one sample sequenced in a study of T cell repertoires in cytomegalovirus infection. TCRdb reprocessed the reads with MiXCR, giving one entry per CDR3 protein. The sample yields some 700,000 distinct CDR3 sequences, 35% seen once. Sequencing input: PBMCs. The receptors stem from a human donor in good health (CMV status not recorded). Some clones in this sample may be carry-over from other donors' samples.

Regarding this clonotype: At one of its ends the junction is not consistent with the germline gene, which may arise from a read error. V is TRBV7-9 and J is TRBJ1-1, with a possible D match to TRBD1 (5 bases). Germline V gene sequence: CDR1 SEHNR, CDR2 FQNEAQ (reference sequence). CDR3 length equals 14 residues. CDR3 sequence (DNA): TGTGCCAGCAGCTCACGTGGGTTGGACACTGAAGCTACCTTT. Protein sequence: CASSSRGLDTEATF. The variable domain in full, with the rest retrieved from reference TRBV7-9 and TRBJ1-1, is DTGVSQNPRHKITKRGQNVTFRCDPISEHNRLYWYRQTLGQGPEFLTYFQNEAQLEKSRLLSDRFSAERPKGSFSTLEIQRTEQGDSAMYLCASSSRGLDTEATFGQGTRLTVV.

This clonotype occurred a few times. The rearrangement links TRBV20-1 to TRBJ2-7; D is unclear. The CDR3 totals 12 residues. Germline V lookup: CDR1 DFQATT, CDR2 SNEGSKA (reference sequence). The V gene lost 0 bases and the J gene lost 6 bases, with 9 bases spanning the gap. CDR3 in amino acids: CSARDQLREQYF. DNA of the CDR3: TGCAGTGCTAGAGATCAGCTACGCGAGCAGTACTTC.

This clonotype has more than one count but fewer than ten. The chain carries TRBV7-2 and TRBJ1-2, with TRBD1 matching over 9 bases. Germline values: CDR1 SGHTA, CDR2 FQGNSA. The ends lost 4 bases at V and 6 bases at J; junction bases unmatched: 15. The CDR3 has 17 residues. CDR3 nucleotides: TGTGCCAGCAGCTCTTACCTTACCTACAGGGGGCACAATGGCTACACCTTC. Amino acids: CASSSYLTYRGHNGYTF.

This sequence joins TRBV28 and TRBJ2-1; no firm D call. From germline, CDR1 is MDHEN and CDR2 SYDVKM. The CDR3 contains 16 residues. The V end was cut by 0 bases, the J end by 3 bases, with 12 bases between. CDR3 sequence reads: CASSLWTGGLYNEQFF. For the CDR3, the DNA is TGTGCCAGCAGTTTATGGACCGGCGGCCTCTACAATGAGCAGTTCTTC.

The V gene is TRBV7-9, the J gene TRBJ1-1; TRBD1 is a possible D gene (6 bases). V was cut by 4 bases and J by 7 bases, with 16 bases left in between. Germline V gene lookup returns CDR1 SEHNR and CDR2 FQNEAQ (reference sequence). The CDR3 contains 14 residues. CDR3 residues: CASSYYRERSEAFF. Here the CDR3 DNA reads TGTGCCAGCAGCTATTACAGGGAAAGGAGTGAAGCTTTCTTT. Variable domain in full (rest from reference TRBV7-9 and TRBJ1-1): DTGVSQNPRHKITKRGQNVTFRCDPISEHNRLYWYRQTLGQGPEFLTYFQNEAQLEKSRLLSDRFSAERPKGSFSTLEIQRTEQGDSAMYLCASSYYRERSEAFFGQGTRLTVV.

This clonotype came up a few times. The chain has TRBV2 and TRBJ1-1, with TRBD1 identical over 9 bases. The CDR3 length is 15 residues. J gave up 4 bases and V 6 bases, and 9 bases lay outside the gene matches. Germline loops: CDR1 SNHLY, CDR2 FYNNEI. The CDR3 protein is CASRPLGQGSTEAFF. CDR3 sequence (DNA): TGTGCCAGCAGACCACTAGGACAGGGGTCCACTGAAGCTTTCTTT.

J is TRBJ2-7 and V is TRBV7-2, with D possibly being TRBD1 (6 bases). V lost 2 bases and J 7 bases, leaving 15 bases between the germline ends. The CDR3 has 14 amino acids. Germline V gene data show CDR1 as SGHTA and CDR2 as FQGNSA. This chain's CDR3 is CASSLFTGSGEQYF. The CDR3 DNA reads as TGTGCCAGCAGCTTATTTACAGGGTCGGGTGAGCAGTACTTC.

This clonotype was counted only a few times. The chain carries TRBV12-3 or TRBV12-4 and TRBJ2-2; possibly TRBD2 for D (5 bases). CDR3 size: 13 residues. Trimming took off 3 bases at V and 7 bases at J, with 9 bases between the two ends. DNA for the CDR3: TGTGCCAGCAGTTTGGACTCGGACGGGGAGCTGTTTTTT. Its protein product is CASSLDSDGELFF.

The chain uses TRBV25-1 and TRBJ1-2, with D tentatively TRBD1 (5 bases). From germline, CDR1 is MGHDK and CDR2 SYGVNS. CDR3 length equals 16 residues. V gave up 3 bases and J gave up 0 bases, with 14 bases separating them. CDR3 protein: CASSDPSGTANYGYTF. The CDR3 bases are TGTGCCAGCAGTGATCCCTCCGGGACGGCTAACTATGGCTACACCTTC.

The rearrangement uses TRBV4-1 and TRBJ1-1; D is ambiguous. The length of the CDR3 is 12 residues. Trimming removed 0 bases at V and 10 bases at J, with 9 bases between. Germline assignment: CDR1 MGHRA and CDR2 YSYEKL. The CDR3 sequence is CASSQDQEGAFF. In DNA form, the CDR3 reads TGCGCCAGCAGCCAAGACCAGGAAGGAGCTTTCTTT.

This clonotype was picked up a small number of times. The chain carries TRBV6-5 and TRBJ2-7; 8 bases are shared with TRBD1. Trimming cost V 6 bases and J 6 bases; bases outside gene matches: 10. The V gene's germline CDR1 is MNHEY and CDR2 SVGAGI. The CDR3 has 14 residues. The CDR3 region is CASRTDRGRVEQYF. CDR3 bases: TGTGCCAGCAGAACTGACAGGGGACGGGTCGAGCAGTACTTC.

The chain combines TRBV7-9 with TRBJ2-3, with 9 bases identical to TRBD2. The CDR3 runs to 15 residues. Germline CDR1 SEHNR, CDR2 FQNEAQ (reference sequence). V dropped 6 bases and J dropped 6; count of bases not matched to a gene: 10. The CDR3 spells CASRATGLAGDTQYF. The CDR3 DNA reads as TGTGCCAGCAGGGCGACGGGACTAGCTGGGGATACGCAGTATTTT.

This clonotype was recorded once. This sequence joins TRBV28 and TRBJ1-2, with D perhaps TRBD1 (5 bases). V was clipped by 6 bases and J by 5 bases, with 16 bases between them. In germline, CDR1 is MDHEN, CDR2 SYDVKM. The CDR3 loop spans 14 amino acids. The DNA of the CDR3 is TGTGCCAGCAGGGAGGGATACAGGTTGTATGGCTACACCTTC. It is translated as CASREGYRLYGYTF.

The rearrangement uses TRBV12-3 or TRBV12-4 and TRBJ2-6; D uncertain. The V end was cut by 8 bases, the J end by 0 bases, with 11 bases between. CDR3 size: 15 residues. CDR3 DNA: TGTGCCAGCGGCCCACAGAGCTCTGGGGCCAACGTCCTGACTTTC. Translating gives CASGPQSSGANVLTF.

This rearrangement joins TRBV29-1 to TRBJ2-7; D is uncertain. CDR1 and CDR2 (germline): SQVTM, ANQGSEA. V was pared by 6 bases and J by 4 bases, with 16 bases between. This CDR3 is 13 amino acids long. CDR3 bases: TGCAGCGTCGTTAAACAGAGTGGTTACGAGCAGTACTTC. It translates to CSVVKQSGYEQYF.

In this sample, this clonotype turned up a few times. The V gene is TRBV11-1, the J gene TRBJ2-5; no firm D call. Germline V gives CDR1 SGHAT, CDR2 FQDESV (reference sequence). Trimming shortened V by 0 bases and J by 3 bases, and 17 bases separated the two germline ends. This CDR3 has 17 residues. CDR3 region: CASSLAGLRTQKETQYF. The CDR3 DNA follows: TGTGCCAGCAGCTTAGCGGGGTTACGGACCCAAAAAGAGACCCAGTACTTC.

This clonotype turned up a few times. V usage is TRBV4-1 and J usage is TRBJ2-3, with unresolved D. Germline V gene lookup returns CDR1 MGHRA and CDR2 YSYEKL. This CDR3 spans 13 amino acids. Deletions cut 2 bases from V and 6 bases from J, with 9 bases between. CDR3 protein: CASSQFRRDTQYF. In DNA form, the CDR3 reads TGCGCCAGCAGCCAATTTAGGCGGGATACGCAGTATTTT.

This clonotype has a handful of counts. The gene calls are TRBV6-2 or TRBV6-3 and TRBJ2-1; D might be TRBD2 (5 bases). The V end lost 5 bases, the J end lost 2 bases, and 10 bases lay between the germline ends. The CDR3 totals 14 residues. The germline V gene encodes CDR1 MNHEY and CDR2 SVGEGT. In nucleotides, the CDR3 is TGTGCCAGCAGTAGGACTGTCACCTACAATGAGCAGTTCTTC. Its translation is CASSRTVTYNEQFF.

The rearrangement joins TRBV12-3 or TRBV12-4 to TRBJ1-6, with 9 bases fitting TRBD1. Trimming at V came to 3 bases and at J to 10 bases, leaving 7 bases not matched to a gene. The CDR3 sequence is 15 residues long. The CDR3 region has the DNA TGTGCCAGCAGTTTGACCGGGACAGGGATCTCACCCCTCCACTTT. It specifies CASSLTGTGISPLHF.

The chain couples TRBV7-9 to TRBJ2-7; possibly TRBD2 for D (6 bases). The CDR3 extends over 17 amino acids. Deletions cut 3 bases from V and 2 bases from J, with 20 bases between. Germline CDR1 reads SEHNR; CDR2 reads FQNEAQ (reference sequence). The CDR3 region is CASSLGTPGTLTYEQYF. CDR3 DNA sequence: TGTGCCAGCAGCTTGGGAACTCCCGGGACTCTCACCTACGAGCAGTACTTC. Full variable domain (outside the CDR3, taken from reference TRBV7-9 and TRBJ2-7): DTGVSQNPRHKITKRGQNVTFRCDPISEHNRLYWYRQTLGQGPEFLTYFQNEAQLEKSRLLSDRFSAERPKGSFSTLEIQRTEQGDSAMYLCASSLGTPGTLTYEQYFGPGTRLTVT.